This is a list of T cell receptor beta chains from one sample in a study of T cell responses to AZD1222 COVID-19 vaccine. The assay was immunoSEQ multiplex PCR, and TCRdb's table has in-frame clones only and misses some. The data show over 150,000 clones, 85% to 90% seen once. Sequenced here: peripheral blood, sampled on day 0 of AZD1222 vaccination. The source of these receptors is an adult in good health. Both conserved end residues are part of each CDR3. The D gene is left open where the match is weak. Expanded clones get a size class; other rows say once, few or many, or leave the size out.

V gene	J gene	D gene	clone size	CDR3 DNA	CDR3 protein
TRBV3-1/TRBV3-2	TRBJ2-5	-	once	TGTGCCAGCAGCCAAGGACAGTTAAGGGAGACCCAGTACTTC	CASSQGQLRETQYF
TRBV6-6	TRBJ1-6	-	-	TGTGCCAGCAAACTTGCCGCAAGTAATTCACCCCTCCACTTT	CASKLAASNSPLHF
TRBV5-6	TRBJ1-3	-	once	TGTGCCAGCAGCTTGATATTAATGGGACCCTCAAACACCATATATTTT	CASSLILMGPSNTIYF
TRBV5-1	TRBJ2-7	TRBD2	-	TGCGCCCGCAGCTGGGGGGCGGGGGGCTACGAGCAGTACTTC	CARSWGAGGYEQYF
TRBV7-9	TRBJ2-7	-	few	TGTGCCAGCAGCTCGCATGACAGCTACGAGCAGTACTTC	CASSSHDSYEQYF
TRBV7-2	TRBJ2-1	TRBD2	few	TGTGCCAGCAGCTTATACCCCCGGGAGGGCGTCCATGAGCAGTTCTTC	CASSLYPREGVHEQFF
TRBV5-1	TRBJ2-3	TRBD1	-	TGCGCCAGCAGCTTGCCGGACAGGGGTGTAACAGATACGCAGTATTTT	CASSLPDRGVTDTQYF
TRBV19	TRBJ1-2	-	-	TGTGCCAGTAGGGGACCCGACTATGGCTACACCTTC	CASRGPDYGYTF
TRBV19	TRBJ2-3	-	-	TGTGCCAGTAGCGAAGGTACAGATACGCAGTATTTT	CASSEGTDTQYF
TRBV24-1	TRBJ2-1	-	once	TGTGCCACCAGAGGGGGATACAATGAGCAGTTCTTC	CATRGGYNEQFF
TRBV7-6	TRBJ1-4	-	-	TGTGCCAGCAGTCTTCAAACAGGGCGGGCTAATGAAAAACTGTTTTTT	CASSLQTGRANEKLFF
TRBV7-9	TRBJ2-7	-	-	TGTGCCAGCAGCCAACCGCGGCTACAATCCTACGAGCAGTACTTC	CASSQPRLQSYEQYF
TRBV11-3	TRBJ1-5	TRBD1	-	TGTGCCAGCAGCCTCACACGACCCGCTGGACAGGGAGGAGATCAGCCCCAGCATTTT	CASSLTRPAGQGGDQPQHF
TRBV7-9	TRBJ1-2	-	-	TGTGCCAGCAGCTTAGTGGAGGCTGGCTACACCTTC	CASSLVEAGYTF
TRBV7-9	TRBJ2-1	TRBD2	few	TGTGCCAGCAGCCTGGGGAGCGGGATTCTCAATGAGCAGTTCTTC	CASSLGSGILNEQFF
TRBV6-7	TRBJ1-2	TRBD1	-	TGTGCCAGCACCGAACAGGGGGCGCGTGGCTACACCTTC	CASTEQGARGYTF
TRBV19	TRBJ1-2	-	-	TGTGCCAGTAGTGGGGGCAGGGTAGCCCACGTCGGCTACACCTTC	CASSGGRVAHVGYTF
TRBV13	TRBJ2-6	-	-	TGTGCCAGCAGCTTAGGGGGCCGCTCTGGGGCCAACGTCCTGACTTTC	CASSLGGRSGANVLTF
TRBV6-5	TRBJ1-5	TRBD1	-	TGTGCCAGCAGTTCTGGACAGGGGGTAAGCAATCAGCCCCAGCATTTT	CASSSGQGVSNQPQHF
TRBV14	TRBJ2-1	-	-	TGTGCCAGCAGCCTCCGGACAGCCCAGGGATCATACAATGAGCAGTTCTTC	CASSLRTAQGSYNEQFF
TRBV19	TRBJ1-6	-	-	TGTGCCAGTAGTATAGAGGGACCCCGACAGGCTGGCAATTCACCCCTCCACTTT	CASSIEGPRQAGNSPLHF
TRBV18	TRBJ2-7	-	-	TGTGCCAGCTCACCAGAGAGCGGCAGTCTTCTCTACGAGCAGTACTTC	CASSPESGSLLYEQYF
TRBV6-5	TRBJ1-2	-	-	TGTGCCAGCAGTTACACGGACAGCCGGGACTATGGCTACACCTTC	CASSYTDSRDYGYTF
TRBV21-1	TRBJ1-2	-	-	TGTGCCAGCAGCAAAGGGGGGATCTCTGATGGCTACACCTTC	CASSKGGISDGYTF
TRBV11-2	TRBJ2-7	TRBD1	-	TGTGCCAGCAGCTCGGGACAGGGGACGATCCACTACGAGCAGTACTTC	CASSSGQGTIHYEQYF
TRBV5-8	TRBJ2-3	-	-	TGTGCCAGCAGATTGCAGGTCGTACGCACAGATACGCAGTATTTT	CASRLQVVRTDTQYF
TRBV6-5	TRBJ1-5	-	-	TGTGCCAGCAGTTACCCAGGGGTAATAAATCAGCCCCAGCATTTT	CASSYPGVINQPQHF
TRBV25-1	TRBJ2-7	-	-	TGTGCCAGCAGTCCCCCGACTCACTGGAACGAGCAGTACTTC	CASSPPTHWNEQYF
TRBV28	TRBJ2-4	-	-	TGTGCCAGCAGTTTATATGCTCTAGCCAAAAACATTCAGTACTTC	CASSLYALAKNIQYF
TRBV5-1	TRBJ1-5	-	-	TGCGCCAGTACCACCGTCGGGCAGCCCCAGCATTTT	CASTTVGQPQHF
TRBV18	TRBJ2-3	-	-	TGTGCCAGCTCACCACCTACCCTAGCTGGCGATACGCAGTATTTT	CASSPPTLAGDTQYF
TRBV3-1/TRBV3-2	TRBJ1-6	TRBD1	-	TGTGCCAGCAGATTAGGACAGGGGCTTTCACCCCTCCACTTT	CASRLGQGLSPLHF
TRBV5-6	TRBJ1-1	TRBD1	once	TGTGCCAGCAGCTTTTTCCGGGACAGGGCTGAAGCTTTCTTT	CASSFFRDRAEAFF
TRBV7-9	TRBJ2-7	TRBD2	-	TGTGCCAGCAGCCAGACTAGCGGGATCTACGAGCAGTACTTC	CASSQTSGIYEQYF
TRBV28	TRBJ2-1	TRBD1	-	TGTGCCAGCAGTCCAACTCCGGGACAGGGGGCCGGCTACAATGAGCAGTTCTTC	CASSPTPGQGAGYNEQFF
TRBV19	TRBJ1-2	TRBD1	once	TGTGCCAGTAGAACTCGACAGGGCAGGGGCTATGGCTACACCTTC	CASRTRQGRGYGYTF
TRBV5-1	TRBJ1-5	-	-	TGCGCCAGCAGCTTGGGGCAGGACAATCAGCCCCAGCATTTT	CASSLGQDNQPQHF